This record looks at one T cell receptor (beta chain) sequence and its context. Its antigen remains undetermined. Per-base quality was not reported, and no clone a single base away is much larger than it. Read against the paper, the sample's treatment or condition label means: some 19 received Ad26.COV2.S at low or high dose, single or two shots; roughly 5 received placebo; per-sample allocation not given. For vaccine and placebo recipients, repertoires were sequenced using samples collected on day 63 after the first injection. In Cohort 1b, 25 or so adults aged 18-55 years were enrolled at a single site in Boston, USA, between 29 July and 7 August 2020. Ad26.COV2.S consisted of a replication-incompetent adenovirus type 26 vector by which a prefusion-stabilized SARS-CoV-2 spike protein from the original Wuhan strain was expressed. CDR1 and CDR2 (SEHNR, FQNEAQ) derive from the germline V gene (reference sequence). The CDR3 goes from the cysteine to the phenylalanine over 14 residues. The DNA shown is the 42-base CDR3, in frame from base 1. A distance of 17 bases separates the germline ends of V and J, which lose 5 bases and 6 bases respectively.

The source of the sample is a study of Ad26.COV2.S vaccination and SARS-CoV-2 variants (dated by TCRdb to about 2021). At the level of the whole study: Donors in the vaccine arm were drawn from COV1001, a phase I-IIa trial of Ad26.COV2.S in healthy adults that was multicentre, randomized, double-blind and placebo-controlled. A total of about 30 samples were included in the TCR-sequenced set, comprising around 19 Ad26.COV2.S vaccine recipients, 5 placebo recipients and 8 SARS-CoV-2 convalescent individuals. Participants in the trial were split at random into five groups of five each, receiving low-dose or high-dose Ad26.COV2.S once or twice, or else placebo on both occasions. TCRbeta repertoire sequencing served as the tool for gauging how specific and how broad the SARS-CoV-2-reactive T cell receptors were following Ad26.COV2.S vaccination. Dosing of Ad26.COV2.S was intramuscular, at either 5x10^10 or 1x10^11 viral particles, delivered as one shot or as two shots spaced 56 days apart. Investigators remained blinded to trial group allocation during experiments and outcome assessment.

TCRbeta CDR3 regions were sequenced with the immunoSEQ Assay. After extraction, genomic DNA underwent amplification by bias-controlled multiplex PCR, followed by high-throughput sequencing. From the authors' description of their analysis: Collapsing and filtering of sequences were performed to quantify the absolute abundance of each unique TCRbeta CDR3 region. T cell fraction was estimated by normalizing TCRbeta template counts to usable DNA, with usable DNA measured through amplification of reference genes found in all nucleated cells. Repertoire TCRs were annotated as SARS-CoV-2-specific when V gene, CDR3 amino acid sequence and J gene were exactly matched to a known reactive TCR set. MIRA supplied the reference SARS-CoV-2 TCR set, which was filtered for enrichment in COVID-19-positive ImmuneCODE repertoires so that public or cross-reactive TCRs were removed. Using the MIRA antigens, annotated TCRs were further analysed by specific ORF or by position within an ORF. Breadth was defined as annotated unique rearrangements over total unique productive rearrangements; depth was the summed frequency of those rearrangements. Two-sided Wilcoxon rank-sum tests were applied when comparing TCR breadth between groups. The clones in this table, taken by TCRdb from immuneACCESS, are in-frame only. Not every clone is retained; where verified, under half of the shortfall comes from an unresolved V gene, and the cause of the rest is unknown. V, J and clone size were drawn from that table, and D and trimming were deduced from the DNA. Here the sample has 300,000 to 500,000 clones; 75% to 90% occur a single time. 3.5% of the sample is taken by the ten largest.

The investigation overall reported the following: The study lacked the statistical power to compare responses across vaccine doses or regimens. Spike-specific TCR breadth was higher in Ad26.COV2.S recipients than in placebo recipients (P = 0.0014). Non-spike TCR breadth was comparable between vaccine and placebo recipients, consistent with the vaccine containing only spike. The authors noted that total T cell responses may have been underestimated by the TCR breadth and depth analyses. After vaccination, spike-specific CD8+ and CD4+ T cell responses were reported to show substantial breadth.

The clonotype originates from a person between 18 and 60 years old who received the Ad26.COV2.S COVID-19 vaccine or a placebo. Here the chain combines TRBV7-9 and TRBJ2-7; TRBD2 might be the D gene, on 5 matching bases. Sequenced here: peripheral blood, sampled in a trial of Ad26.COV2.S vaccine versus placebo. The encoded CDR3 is CASSPTYRGSEQYF. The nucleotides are TGTGCCAGCAGCCCTACCTATCGCGGGTCCGAGCAGTACTTC. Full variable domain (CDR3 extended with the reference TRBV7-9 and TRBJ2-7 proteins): DTGVSQNPRHKITKRGQNVTFRCDPISEHNRLYWYRQTLGQGPEFLTYFQNEAQLEKSRLLSDRFSAERPKGSFSTLEIQRTEQGDSAMYLCASSPTYRGSEQYFGPGTRLTVT.